This T cell receptor beta chain comes out of a study of blood T cells in healthy people across ages. Findings and limits, study-wide: A strong correlation was found between TCR beta diversity and the percentage of naive T cells. The fall in TCR beta diversity per million T cells was roughly linear with age.

A sample-barcoded 5' primer and a J-beta primer mix were used in a second PCR of roughly 7 to 11 cycles. Every single cDNA molecule received a tag from a template-switch adaptor with 12 random nucleotides. In TCRdb, the 5' RACE reads were re-called with MiXCR into one record per CDR3 protein. The sample includes over 600,000 distinct CDR3 sequences, roughly 46% of them seen just once. Each sample gave at least 6.5 million isolated PBMCs. Trimming shortened V by 3 bases and J by 8 bases, and 5 bases separated the two germline ends. Germline V gene lookup returns CDR1 WSHSY and CDR2 SAAADI. The length of the CDR3 is 11 residues. This clonotype came up a few times. Antigen: not known.

The sequenced material came from blood. This TCR was sampled from a man older than 75 in good health. The chain recombines TRBV10-2 with TRBJ2-1, with D uncertain. The CDR3 region has the DNA TGCGCCAGCAGTGATATCTATGAGCAGTTCTTC. Amino acid sequence: CASSDIYEQFF.